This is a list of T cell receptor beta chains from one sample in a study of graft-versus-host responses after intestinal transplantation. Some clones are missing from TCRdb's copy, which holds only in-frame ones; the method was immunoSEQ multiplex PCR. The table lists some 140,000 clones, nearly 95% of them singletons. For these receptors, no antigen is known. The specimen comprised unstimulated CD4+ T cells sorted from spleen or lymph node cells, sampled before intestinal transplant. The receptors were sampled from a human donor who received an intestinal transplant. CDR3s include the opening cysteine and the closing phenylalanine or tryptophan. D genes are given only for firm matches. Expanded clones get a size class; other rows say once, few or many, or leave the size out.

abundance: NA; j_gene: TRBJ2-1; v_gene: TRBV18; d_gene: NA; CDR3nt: TGTGCCAGCTCACCACTACGGGACCACTCCTACAATGAGCAGTTCTTC; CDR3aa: CASSPLRDHSYNEQFF
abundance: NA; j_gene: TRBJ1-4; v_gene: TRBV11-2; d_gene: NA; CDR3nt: TGTGCCAGCAGTCGAACCCCAGAGGCGCGCGAAAAACTGTTTTTT; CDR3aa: CASSRTPEAREKLFF
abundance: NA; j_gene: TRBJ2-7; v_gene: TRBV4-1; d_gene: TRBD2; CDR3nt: TGCGCCAGCAGCCCTGGGACTAGCGGGAGTAAAGGGTACGAGCAGTACTTC; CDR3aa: CASSPGTSGSKGYEQYF
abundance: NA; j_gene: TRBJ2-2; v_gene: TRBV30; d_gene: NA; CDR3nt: TGTGCCTGGAGTAGGAAGGACACCGGGGAGCTGTTTTTT; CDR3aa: CAWSRKDTGELFF
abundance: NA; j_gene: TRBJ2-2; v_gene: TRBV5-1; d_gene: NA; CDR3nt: TGCGCCAGCAGCTTGGGTGCGGGTACGAACACCGGGGAGCTGTTTTTT; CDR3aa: CASSLGAGTNTGELFF
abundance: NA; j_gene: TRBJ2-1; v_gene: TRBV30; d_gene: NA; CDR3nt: TGTGCCTTAAAAAACAGGGCCACAGACAATGAGCAGTTCTTC; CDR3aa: CALKNRATDNEQFF
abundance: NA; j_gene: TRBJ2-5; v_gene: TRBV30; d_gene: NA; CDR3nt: TGTGCCTGGAGTGCCCCCCGACCCAAGAAAGAGACCCAGTACTTC; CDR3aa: CAWSAPRPKKETQYF
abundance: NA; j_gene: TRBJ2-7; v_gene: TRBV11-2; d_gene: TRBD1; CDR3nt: TGTGCCAGCTTTAGGTCCGGGACAGGGACCTACGAGCAGTACTTC; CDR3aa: CASFRSGTGTYEQYF
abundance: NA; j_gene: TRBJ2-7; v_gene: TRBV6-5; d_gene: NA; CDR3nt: TGTGCCAGCACTCCCCTGGGGCGGAGCTCCTACGAGCAGTACTTC; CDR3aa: CASTPLGRSSYEQYF
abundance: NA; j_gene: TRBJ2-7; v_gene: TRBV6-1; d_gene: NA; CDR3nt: TGTGCCAGCAGTGAGAAAGGGTTGAGAGCCTACGAGCAGTACTTC; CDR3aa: CASSEKGLRAYEQYF
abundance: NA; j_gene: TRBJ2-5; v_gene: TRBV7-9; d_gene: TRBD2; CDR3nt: TGTGCCAGCAGCTTAGCTAGCGGGAGCGTGGGCGGTACCCAGTACTTC; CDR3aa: CASSLASGSVGGTQYF
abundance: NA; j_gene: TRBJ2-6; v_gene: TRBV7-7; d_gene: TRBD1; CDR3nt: TGTGCTAGCAGCCCCGGACAGGGGGCGTCTGGGGCCAACGTCCTGACTTTC; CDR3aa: CASSPGQGASGANVLTF
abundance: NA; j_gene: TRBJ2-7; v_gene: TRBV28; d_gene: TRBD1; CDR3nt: TGTGCCAGCAGTGTCCTGGACAGGTTCTACGAGCAGTACTTC; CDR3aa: CASSVLDRFYEQYF
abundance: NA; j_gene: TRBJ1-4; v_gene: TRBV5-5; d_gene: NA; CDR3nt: TGTGCCAGCAGCCCCCAAGGGGTAACTAATGAAAAACTGTTTTTT; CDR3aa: CASSPQGVTNEKLFF
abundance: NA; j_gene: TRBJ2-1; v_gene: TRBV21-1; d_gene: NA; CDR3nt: TGTGCCAGCAGCAAAGAACCGGCCGGTGAGCAGTTCTTC; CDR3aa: CASSKEPAGEQFF
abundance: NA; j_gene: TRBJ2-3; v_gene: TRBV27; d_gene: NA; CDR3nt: TGTGCCAGCAGTTTTCGGGAGACGACATTGGGTACGCAGTATTTT; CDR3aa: CASSFRETTLGTQYF
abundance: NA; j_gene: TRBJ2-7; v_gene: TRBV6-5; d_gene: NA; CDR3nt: TGTGCCAGCAGTTACACGAGGAGCTCCTACGAGCAGTACTTC; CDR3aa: CASSYTRSSYEQYF
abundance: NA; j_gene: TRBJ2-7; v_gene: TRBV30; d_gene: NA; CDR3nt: TGTGCCTGGAGGACAGGCTACGAGCAGTACTTC; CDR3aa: CAWRTGYEQYF
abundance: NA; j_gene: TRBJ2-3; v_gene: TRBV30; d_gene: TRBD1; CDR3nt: TGTGCCTGGAGTGCCGGGACAGGGGTTGTGCTCACAGATACGCAGTATTTT; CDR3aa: CAWSAGTGVVLTDTQYF
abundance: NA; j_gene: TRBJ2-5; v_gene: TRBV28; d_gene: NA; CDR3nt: TGTGCCAGCAGGTTATCCCCCGGGATGAAGACCCAGTACTTC; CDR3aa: CASRLSPGMKTQYF
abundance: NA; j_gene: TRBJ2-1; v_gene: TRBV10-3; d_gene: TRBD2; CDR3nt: TGTGCCATCCGGGTCGAGGGCGGGAGTAGTCGTGAGCAGTTCTTC; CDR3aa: CAIRVEGGSSREQFF
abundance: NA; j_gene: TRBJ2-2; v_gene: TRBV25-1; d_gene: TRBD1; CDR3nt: TGTGCCAGCAGTGATAACAGGGGTGCCACCGGGGAGCTGTTTTTT; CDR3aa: CASSDNRGATGELFF
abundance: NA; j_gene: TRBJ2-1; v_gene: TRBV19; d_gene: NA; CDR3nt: TGTGCCAGTAGTACTGTAGCGACCCGAGGGTACAATGAGCAGTTCTTC; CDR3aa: CASSTVATRGYNEQFF
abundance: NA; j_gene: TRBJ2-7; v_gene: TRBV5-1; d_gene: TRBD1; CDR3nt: TGCGCCAGCAGCCGGGACAGTCCGCGCGGCGAGCAGTACTTC; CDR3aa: CASSRDSPRGEQYF
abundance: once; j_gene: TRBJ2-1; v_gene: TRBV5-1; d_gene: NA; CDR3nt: TGCGCCAGCAGCTGGGCCTACAATGAGCAGTTCTTC; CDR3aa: CASSWAYNEQFF